The clone carrying this T cell receptor (beta chain) was seen only a few times. The authors built bulk TCR libraries by previously described methods with listed TCR primers. TCRdb re-analysed the PCR reads in MiXCR, keeping a single row per CDR3 protein. Among about 67,000 distinct CDR3 sequences, about a sixth were seen once, and the ten largest hold under 1.5%. These data originate in a study of molecular identifiers for immune sequencing clone quantification. Unmatched junction bases numbered 7, after V lost 8 bases and J lost 1 base. The germline V gene has CDR1 SNHLY and CDR2 FYNNEI. The CDR3 contains 14 residues.

This chain links TRBV2 with TRBJ2-7, with 8 bases that match TRBD1. The source is a human donor in good health. Some libraries in this study had Jurkat cell RNA spiked in. Sample: naive CD8+ T cells from blood, with Jurkat cell RNA spiked in. Subset defined: FACS-sorted CD8+CD4-CCR7+CD45RA+ naive T cells. CDR3 in DNA: TGTGCCAGCGAAGACAGGGGAGAGTCCTACGAGCAGTACTTC. It codes for CASEDRGESYEQYF.